This T cell receptor beta chain was identified during a study of T-cell memory formation after mild COVID-19. Study-level information: TCR clusters were mostly donor specific.

The CDR3 has 12 residues. V lost 6 bases and J lost 14, with 19 bases in between. Looked up from germline, CDR1 is SGHVS and CDR2 is FQNEAQ. 5'RACE primed at constant segments yielded TCR alpha and TCR beta cDNA libraries bearing sample barcodes and UMIs. TCRdb processed the 5' RACE reads anew with MiXCR; each CDR3 protein has one entry. The sample carries approximately 210,000 distinct CDR3 sequences, over 9.5% recorded once. This chain uses TRBV7-8 with TRBJ1-2; D is unclear. The clonotype originates from a young man who had mild COVID-19 (a few samples of this study predate the infection). Cell type and time point are not known. The sample comprised PBMCs or a T cell subset sorted from them (not recorded which). The CDR3 sequence: CASSRDDRVLTF. CDR3 bases: TGTGCCAGCAGTCGAGATGACCGAGTACTAACCTTC.